This section outlines one T cell receptor (beta chain) sequence together with its context. This entry is derived from a study of CD8 T cells in Susac syndrome. The RNA, about 0.5 to 1 ug, was put through reverse transcription using random hexamers. A multiplex approach, immunoSEQ multiplex PCR, amplified TCR beta CDR3 across 54 Vbeta and 13 Jbeta. TCRdb re-called the immunoSEQ multiplex PCR reads with MiXCR, one entry per CDR3 protein. This sample has 200,000 to 250,000 distinct CDR3 sequences, with 92% found just once. Sequencing of TCR beta was performed on blood CD8+ T cells and on blood CD4+ T cells. Treatment-naive patients with stable or active relapsing-remitting disease served as multiple sclerosis controls. V shed 10 bases, J shed 4 bases, and the junction held 10 bases outside the gene matches. This CDR3 contains 14 residues. Germline V lookup: CDR1 LGHNA, CDR2 YSLEER.

The sequenced sample consisted of CD8+ T cells from PBMCs. The sequence was collected from a human donor with multiple sclerosis. This chain connects TRBV4-3 to TRBJ2-3; 8 nucleotides agree with TRBD1. The CDR3 sequence: CATRRDRTSDTQYF. In nucleotides, the CDR3 is TGCGCCACACGTAGGGACAGGACGTCAGATACGCAGTATTTT.